This passage covers 14 T cell receptor beta chains from one sample sequenced in a study of CD8+ T cells in alopecia areata. Extracted RNA was reverse transcribed, and the resulting cDNA served as sequencing template. Method: immunoSEQ multiplex PCR; TCRdb's copy keeps in-frame clones and lacks some. The table shows 100,000 to 150,000 clones, with roughly 50% occurring only once. Sequences were obtained from NKG2D-low CD8+ T cells sorted from blood. All receptors derive from a human donor with alopecia areata.

This clone was picked up a small number of times. This chain links TRBV5-1 with TRBJ2-7, with a weak D call TRBD2 (5 bases). The germline V and J ends were trimmed by 0 bases and 0 bases, with 13 bases remaining between them. Germline-derived CDR1 and CDR2 are SGHRS and YFSETQ. This CDR3 has 16 residues. The CDR3 bases are TGCGCCAGCAGCTTGGAGGAGGCACGACCCTCCTACGAGCAGTACTTC. Translated: CASSLEEARPSYEQYF.

This clone has just a few counts. The CDR3 DNA sequence: TGCAGCGTCCGGGGCCTTAGCGGGGTATACTACGAGCAGTACTTC. Protein sequence: CSVRGLSGVYYEQYF. The rearrangement uses TRBV29-1 and TRBJ2-7, with 8 nucleotides matching TRBD2. CDR1 is SQVTM and CDR2 is ANQGSEA in the germline V gene. The CDR3 is 15 residues long. V shed 6 bases and J 3 bases; nucleotides not matched to a gene: 13.

The V and J genes are TRBV9 and TRBJ2-5; tentatively, D is TRBD1 (5 bases). This CDR3 is 12 amino acids long. Per the germline V gene, CDR1 is SGDLS and CDR2 is YYNGEE. V gave up 5 bases and J gave up 5 bases, with 10 bases separating them. The CDR3 DNA reads as TGTGCCAGCAGTACAGGTGGCGAGACCCAGTACTTC. Translating it yields CASSTGGETQYF.

The V call is TRBV11-2, the J call TRBJ1-2; possibly TRBD1 for D (5 bases). Trimming removed 5 bases from V and 6 bases from J, with 13 bases in between. This CDR3 has 13 amino acids. The germline V gene encodes CDR1 SGHAT and CDR2 FQNNGV. The CDR3 protein is CASSPGAGDGYTF. The CDR3 DNA sequence: TGTGCCAGCAGCCCCGGGGCTGGAGATGGCTACACCTTC.

The CDR3: CSVEGQGLNLNEQFF. The CDR3 nucleotides read TGCAGCGTGGAGGGACAGGGACTTAACCTAAATGAGCAGTTCTTC. This chain links TRBV29-1 with TRBJ2-1, with 9 bases fitting TRBD1. Germline assignment: CDR1 SQVTM and CDR2 ANQGSEA. This CDR3 spans 15 amino acids. Germline trimming cut 6 bases from V and 7 bases from J; bases unmatched to any gene: 13.

The rearrangement uses TRBV13 and TRBJ2-3; D is undetermined. V lost 5 bases, J lost 2 bases, and 8 bases lay in between. Germline loops: CDR1 PRHDT, CDR2 FYEKMQ (reference sequence). There are 13 residues in the CDR3. The CDR3 DNA reads TGTGCCAGCAGCCCAACCCACACAGATACGCAGTATTTT. Protein product: CASSPTHTDTQYF. The full variable domain, completed using reference TRBV13 and TRBJ2-3, is AAGVIQSPRHLIKEKRETATLKCYPIPRHDTVYWYQQGPGQDPQFLISFYEKMQSDKGSIPDRFSAQQFSDYHSELNMSSLELGDSALYFCASSPTHTDTQYFGPGTRLTVL.

The chain is built from TRBV5-6 and TRBJ2-7, with 7 nucleotides matching TRBD2. The germline V gene has CDR1 SGHDT and CDR2 YYEEEE. V was pared by 2 bases and J by 2 bases, with 7 bases of the junction left unmatched. The CDR3 runs 15 residues. DNA of the CDR3: TGTGCCAGCAGCTTTGGGTCTAGCGGCACCTACGAGCAGTACTTC. Protein product: CASSFGSSGTYEQYF.

CDR3 in amino acids: CAISESTRRKSITGANVLTF. Here the CDR3 DNA reads TGTGCCATCAGTGAGTCGACTCGGCGGAAGAGCATTACTGGGGCCAACGTCCTGACTTTC. This chain links TRBV10-3 with TRBJ2-6; D gene unclear. The germline V and J ends were trimmed by 0 bases and 2 bases, with 20 bases remaining between them. This CDR3 is built from 20 residues. The V gene's germline CDR1 is ENHRY and CDR2 SYGVKD.

This clone was picked up a small number of times. The chain combines TRBV28 with TRBJ1-1; D not certain. Germline V gives CDR1 MDHEN, CDR2 SYDVKM. The CDR3 consists of 13 residues. Between the trimmed V and J ends, which lost 3 bases and 1 base, there was a span of 6 bases. CDR3 region: CASSFNPNTEAFF. In nucleotides, the CDR3 is TGTGCCAGCAGTTTCAACCCGAACACTGAAGCTTTCTTT.

The chain couples TRBV6-5 to TRBJ2-5; 7 nucleotides match TRBD1. Germline CDR1 reads MNHEY; CDR2 reads SVGAGI. The CDR3 is made up of 15 amino acids. Trimming removed 7 bases from V and 5 bases from J; junction bases left unmatched: 13. CDR3: CASTETQGVEETQYF. The DNA of the CDR3 is TGTGCCAGCACCGAAACCCAGGGGGTAGAGGAGACCCAGTACTTC.

The chain uses TRBV30 and TRBJ2-1; D might be TRBD1 or TRBD2, each matching 6 bases. This CDR3 is 13 amino acids long. The V gene lost 5 bases and the J gene lost 4 bases, with 12 bases spanning the gap. Per the germline V gene, CDR1 is GTSNPN and CDR2 is SVGIG (reference sequence). Here the CDR3 reads CAWSGAEYNEQFF. The CDR3 DNA reads TGTGCCTGGTCGGGGGCCGAATACAATGAGCAGTTCTTC.

This clone was seen more than once but under ten times. The rearrangement uses TRBV2 and TRBJ2-5; 7 bases align to TRBD2. The V gene end was trimmed by 1 base and the J gene end by 2 bases; junction bases not matched to a gene: 1. Germline assignment: CDR1 SNHLY and CDR2 FYNNEI. The CDR3 has 14 residues. The CDR3 DNA is TGTGCCAGCAGTGAAGGGGACTATCAAGAGACCCAGTACTTC. It is translated as CASSEGDYQETQYF.

The chain carries TRBV25-1 and TRBJ2-7; possibly TRBD1 for D (6 bases). Germline lookup yields CDR1 MGHDK and CDR2 SYGVNS. V was shortened by 2 bases and J by 4 bases, with 12 bases between the two germline ends. The CDR3 runs to 14 residues. DNA of the CDR3: TGTGCCAGCAGTGAACTGGGGCAGGGGTACGAGCAGTACTTC. Amino acids: CASSELGQGYEQYF.

This clone occurred a few times. J is TRBJ2-1 and V is TRBV7-9; no definite D call. Trimming removed 2 bases at V and 8 bases at J, with 7 bases between. The CDR3 has 12 residues. Germline lookup yields CDR1 SEHNR and CDR2 FQNEAQ (reference sequence). As DNA, the CDR3 is TGTGCCAGCAGCTTAATCCAGGATGAGCAGTTCTTC. Translating gives CASSLIQDEQFF.